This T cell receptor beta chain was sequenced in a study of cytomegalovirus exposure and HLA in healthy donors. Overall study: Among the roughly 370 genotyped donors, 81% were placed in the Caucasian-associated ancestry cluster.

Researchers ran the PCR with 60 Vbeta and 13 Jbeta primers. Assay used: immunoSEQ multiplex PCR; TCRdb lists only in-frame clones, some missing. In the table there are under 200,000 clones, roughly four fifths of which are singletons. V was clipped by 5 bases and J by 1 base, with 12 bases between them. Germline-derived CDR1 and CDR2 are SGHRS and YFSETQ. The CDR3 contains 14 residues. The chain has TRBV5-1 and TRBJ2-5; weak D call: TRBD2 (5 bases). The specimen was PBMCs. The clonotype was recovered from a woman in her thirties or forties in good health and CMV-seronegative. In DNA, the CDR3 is TGCGCCAGCAGGGCGGGTTCGGTCCAAGAGACCCAGTACTTC. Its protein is CASRAGSVQETQYF.